Listed below are T cell receptor beta chains from one sample, sequenced in a study of T cells in Graves' hyperthyroidism and ophthalmopathy. In TCRdb, the multiplex PCR reads were re-called with MiXCR into one record per CDR3 protein. In the table there are about 520,000 distinct CDR3 sequences, roughly 25% of which are singletons. The sequencing sample was made of blood. The receptor set was obtained from a woman aged 25 to 39 with Graves' ophthalmopathy. CDR3s include the opening cysteine and the closing phenylalanine or tryptophan. D genes are given only for firm matches. The listing skips clone size in some rows; elsewhere it reads once, few, many or a size class.

v_gene	j_gene	abundance	d_gene	CDR3nt	CDR3aa
TRBV24-1	TRBJ2-5	many	.	TGTGCCACCGCGGCGGGTGCCGGACTGTGGCAAGAGACCCAGTACTTC	CATAAGAGLWQETQYF
TRBV7-9	TRBJ1-1	many	.	TGTGCCAGCAGCTTTGGGTGGAGCACTGAAGCTTTCTTT	CASSFGWSTEAFF
TRBV27	TRBJ2-7	many	.	TGTGCCAGCAGTTTAAAGCCGACAGGAGTCGAGCAGTACTTC	CASSLKPTGVEQYF
TRBV6-2/TRBV6-3	TRBJ1-5	many	.	TGTGCCAGCAGTTACTCCGGGGGGGGCTTTAATAGCAATCAGCCCCAGCATTTT	CASSYSGGGFNSNQPQHF
TRBV4-1	TRBJ1-1	many	.	TGCGCCAGCAGCCAAGATGACCTGAACACTGAAGCTTTCTTT	CASSQDDLNTEAFF
TRBV9	TRBJ2-5	.	.	TGTGCCAGCAGCCCAGAGGGGGTCGGGACCCAGTACTTC	CASSPEGVGTQYF
TRBV20-1	TRBJ1-2	few	.	TGCAGTGCGCTTATCGGGGCCCCCTGGGGTCAAGGCTACACCTTC	CSALIGAPWGQGYTF
TRBV6-2/TRBV6-3	TRBJ2-7	few	TRBD2	TGTGCCAGCAGTTACTCTTCGGGACTAGGCTACGAGCAGTACTTC	CASSYSSGLGYEQYF
TRBV25-1	TRBJ2-5	.	TRBD2	TGTGCCAGCAGTGACCCTCGGGGGGGAGAGACCCAGTACTTC	CASSDPRGGETQYF
TRBV7-2	TRBJ2-7	many	.	TGTGCCAGCAGCTTACCACCCAGCTACGAGCAGTACTTC	CASSLPPSYEQYF
TRBV20-1	TRBJ1-2	few	TRBD1	TGCAGTGCTAGGGACAGGGGGGGGAGTGGCTACACCTTC	CSARDRGGSGYTF
TRBV6-2/TRBV6-3	TRBJ1-2	.	.	TGTGCCAGCAGTTACTCGATCATGCCGGGGGGCCCGGGGGTATATGGCTACACCTTC	CASSYSIMPGGPGVYGYTF
TRBV30	TRBJ2-7	.	.	TGTGCCTGGAGTGTACCGCATCAGGCCTACGAGCAGTACTTC	CAWSVPHQAYEQYF
TRBV29-1	TRBJ1-2	many	.	TGCAGCGTTAGCGCGCACCCGGGACAAACCACCTTC	CSVSAHPGQTTF
TRBV3-1	TRBJ1-1	.	.	TGTGCCAGCAGCATGACAGGTTTGAACACTGAAGCTTTCTTT	CASSMTGLNTEAFF
TRBV28	TRBJ1-2	many	.	TGTGCCGCACAGGGTCACGGCTACACCTTC	CAAQGHGYTF
TRBV6-1	TRBJ1-2	few	.	TGTGCCAGCAGTGAAGCGCATGGGGTCTCCCCAACTTATGGCTACACCTTC	CASSEAHGVSPTYGYTF
TRBV28	TRBJ1-1	few	.	TGTGCCAGCAGGGACCGGGACTACACTGAAGCTTTCTTT	CASRDRDYTEAFF
TRBV9	TRBJ1-1	.	TRBD1	TGTGCCAGCAGCTTCCACCCCGGACAGGGGGAAGCTTTCTTT	CASSFHPGQGEAFF
TRBV6-5	TRBJ1-1	many	.	TGTGCCAGCAGTTACTCGAGGATGTCGGGGAGCACTGAAGCTTTCTTT	CASSYSRMSGSTEAFF
TRBV7-2	TRBJ1-2	many	.	TGTGCCAGCAGCTTAGGTGTTAGCTATGGCTACACCTTC	CASSLGVSYGYTF
TRBV7-9	TRBJ1-1	.	TRBD1	TGTGCCAGCAGCCCAGGGACAGGGGAGGGAGCTTTCTTT	CASSPGTGEGAFF
TRBV7-9	TRBJ1-1	many	.	TGTGCCAGCAGCTTAGAGTCGGTACAAGCTTTCTTT	CASSLESVQAFF
TRBV20-1	TRBJ1-3	many	TRBD1	TGCAGTGCTAGGACAAATACCGGGACAGGGGCTTACTCTGGAAACACCATATATTTT	CSARTNTGTGAYSGNTIYF
TRBV11-2	TRBJ2-7	.	.	TGTGCCAGCAGCTTCAGTGGACGGAGAGCCTACGAGCAGTACTTC	CASSFSGRRAYEQYF
TRBV5-1	TRBJ1-2	many	.	TGCGCCAGCAGCCCCCGGGGAGCCAGGGCCTATGGCTACACCTTC	CASSPRGARAYGYTF
TRBV12-3/TRBV12-4	TRBJ1-2	many	TRBD1	TGTGCCAGCAGACGCGGACAGGGGGGCGGCTACACCTTC	CASRRGQGGGYTF
TRBV6-2/TRBV6-3	TRBJ1-2	.	TRBD1	TGTGCCAGCAGTCTTGACAGGGTGATTTATGGCTACACCTTC	CASSLDRVIYGYTF
TRBV9	TRBJ2-2	.	.	TGTGCCAGCAGCGTAGACAGCACCGGGGAGCTGTTTTTT	CASSVDSTGELFF
TRBV4-2	TRBJ2-2	few	.	TGTGCCAGCAGCCAAGCCGGTGGGGATTACACCGGGGAGCTGTTTTTT	CASSQAGGDYTGELFF
TRBV19	TRBJ1-2	many	TRBD1	TGTGCCAGTTCCCAGGGGGCCTATAACTATGGCTACACCTTC	CASSQGAYNYGYTF
TRBV10-3	TRBJ1-2	many	TRBD1	TGTGCCATCAGTGAGTCGACCCTCCGACAGGGGCAGAATGGCTACACCTTC	CAISESTLRQGQNGYTF
TRBV30	TRBJ1-1	many	.	TGTGCCTGGAGTTGGGGGAACACTGAAGCTTTCTTT	CAWSWGNTEAFF
TRBV6-1	TRBJ1-2	few	.	TGTGCCAGCCCGCTGCCCGTAGGGGGAAACTATGGCTACACCTTC	CASPLPVGGNYGYTF
TRBV2	TRBJ2-2	.	TRBD1	TGTGCCACCGGACAGGGGGCGAACACCGGGGAGCTGTTTTTT	CATGQGANTGELFF
TRBV29-1	TRBJ1-2	many	.	TGCAGCGTTCTGGGAAACGATGGCTACACCTTC	CSVLGNDGYTF
TRBV20-1	TRBJ1-5	many	.	TGCAGTGCTAGTGGGAGTATATCACAGCCCCAGCATTTT	CSASGSISQPQHF
TRBV3-1	TRBJ1-1	.	TRBD1	TGTGCCAGCAGCCAGCCTTCCCAGGGGGGCACTGAAGCTTTCTTT	CASSQPSQGGTEAFF
TRBV7-9	TRBJ1-1	few	TRBD1	TGTGCCAGCAGTTCACAGGGGGACTCTGAAGCTTTCTTT	CASSSQGDSEAFF
TRBV12-3/TRBV12-4	TRBJ1-5	many	.	TGTGCCAGCAGTTTTGTGGGAGATGGCAATCAGCCCCAGCATTTT	CASSFVGDGNQPQHF
TRBV20-1	TRBJ1-1	many	.	TGCAGTCCAGGCCTGGAGAACACTGAAGCTTTCTTT	CSPGLENTEAFF
TRBV11-2	TRBJ2-5	few	.	TGTGCCAGCAGCTTAAGGGCAAGGGGACAACCCTCAATGACCCAGTACTTC	CASSLRARGQPSMTQYF
TRBV7-2	TRBJ2-7	few	.	TGTGCCAGCAGCTTAGAAAATAGCTTCTACGAGCAGTACTTC	CASSLENSFYEQYF
TRBV4-2	TRBJ2-7	few	.	TGTGCCAGCAGCCAAGAGCGATCAGGAGGGGTGAAGGACGAGCAGTACTTC	CASSQERSGGVKDEQYF
TRBV20-1	TRBJ1-2	many	.	TGCAGTGCTAGTGTGGACACCGAAACAGACTATGGCTACACCTTC	CSASVDTETDYGYTF
TRBV20-1	TRBJ1-2	many	.	TGCAGTGCTTCCAGAGGCAATGGCTACACCTTC	CSASRGNGYTF
TRBV6-2/TRBV6-3	TRBJ1-1	many	.	TGTGCCAGCGGCCGACAGAGCACTGAAGCTTTCTTT	CASGRQSTEAFF
TRBV4-1	TRBJ2-7	many	.	TGCGCCAGCAGCCAAGATATGGCGGGCGGACTCTACGAGCAGTACTTC	CASSQDMAGGLYEQYF
TRBV7-2	TRBJ2-7	many	TRBD2	TGTGCCAGCAGCTTTGTAGCGGGGGGCCAATACGAGCAGTACTTC	CASSFVAGGQYEQYF
TRBV6-1	TRBJ1-5	many	.	TGTGCCAGCAACACACAGGGAGATAGCAATCAGCCCCAGCATTTT	CASNTQGDSNQPQHF
TRBV29-1	TRBJ1-2	many	TRBD1	TGCAGCGTTTGGGGACAGGGGACACCTCTCCGCTATGGCTACACCTTC	CSVWGQGTPLRYGYTF
TRBV12-3/TRBV12-4	TRBJ2-5	many	TRBD2	TGTGCCAGCAGTTTAGCCCTGGCGGGGGGGCCGGAGACCCAGTACTTC	CASSLALAGGPETQYF
TRBV25-1	TRBJ2-5	.	.	TGTGCCAGCAGTGAATCCGGAGGGGGAGAGACCCAGTACTTC	CASSESGGGETQYF
TRBV11-2	TRBJ2-1	.	TRBD2	TGTGCCAGCAGCTTAGTTTTTAGCGGGGGTACCAATGAGCAGTTCTTC	CASSLVFSGGTNEQFF
TRBV7-6	TRBJ1-4	many	.	TGTGCCAGCAGCTTAGGGGCGGGCATCGAAAAACTGTTTTTT	CASSLGAGIEKLFF